Described below is a single TCR beta chain sequence and its context. Its antigen is as yet unknown. Germline V gene data show CDR1 as SGHNT and CDR2 as YENEEA. This CDR3 contains 15 residues. Trimming took 1 base from V and 0 from J; bases not matched to a gene: 3. The sample comes from a study of cytomegalovirus exposure and HLA in healthy donors. Study-level background: Around 76% of 350 to 400 genotyped donors fell in the Caucasian-associated ancestry cluster.

Study observations and caveats: The authors later found most CMV-associated TCR beta chains appeared HLA-restricted. For most TCR beta V segments, an earlier analysis put the productive rate at about 87% or about 30% of the time. Reports state that TCR beta sequences accurately predicted most subjects' HLA-A and HLA-B alleles.

The PCR made use of 60 Vbeta and 13 Jbeta primers. Profiled with immunoSEQ multiplex PCR; TCRdb holds only in-frame clones, not every one. This sample carries approximately 86,000 clones, just over 70% of them seen once, and the ten largest clones take more than 7%. Material for sequencing was PBMCs. The genes are TRBV11-3 and TRBJ2-7; 7 bases agree with TRBD2. The receptor comes from a man aged 55 to 70 in good health and CMV-seronegative. The CDR3, as DNA: TGTGCCAGCAGCTTAGGAGCGGGGAGCTCCTACGAGCAGTACTTC. Amino acids: CASSLGAGSSYEQYF.